One sample yielded the 29 T cell receptor beta chains listed below, sequenced in a study of T cell changes during pregnancy in multiple sclerosis. The protocol was immunoSEQ multiplex PCR, while the TCRdb copy is restricted to in-frame clones and leaves out a portion. Seen here are approximately 68,000 clones, approximately 90% observed once, and the top ten hold about 1.5%. Sequencing used peripheral blood, obtained in the second trimester of pregnancy. These TCRs come from a female donor with multiple sclerosis, enrolled in a pregnancy study.

The V gene is TRBV9, the J gene TRBJ2-1, with 7 bases matching TRBD1. J lost 6 bases, V lost 3 bases, and 6 bases had no gene match. There are 14 residues in the CDR3. Germline-derived CDR1 and CDR2 are SGDLS and YYNGEE. This chain's CDR3 is CASSGGTVSNEQFF. The CDR3 DNA sequence: TGTGCCAGCAGCGGGGGGACAGTTAGCAATGAGCAGTTCTTC.

This clone was seen only a few times. The CDR3 is CAWSRGEAYEQYF. Here the CDR3 DNA reads TGTGCCTGGAGTCGGGGGGAGGCCTACGAGCAGTACTTC. The chain combines TRBV30 with TRBJ2-7; 7 nucleotides line up with TRBD2. The V segment lost 2 bases and the J segment 2 bases; nucleotides outside the gene matches: 3. From germline, CDR1 is GTSNPN and CDR2 SVGIG (reference sequence). The CDR3 is 13 residues long. Together with reference TRBV30 and TRBJ2-7, the CDR3 gives the full variable domain: SQTIHQWPATLVQPVGSPLSLECTVEGTSNPNLYWYRQAAGRGLQLLFYSVGIGQISSEVPQNLSASRPQDRQFILSSKKLLLSDSGFYLCAWSRGEAYEQYFGPGTRLTVT.

The rearrangement joins TRBV5-1 to TRBJ2-3, with 14 bases identical to TRBD2. Germline V CDR1 and CDR2: SGHRS, YFSETQ. After removal of 4 bases from V and 6 bases from J, the junction contained 7 bases not matched to a gene. The CDR3 totals 16 residues. DNA for the CDR3: TGCGCCAGCAGCGGAGGACTAGCGGGAGGTAGGGATACGCAGTATTTT. As protein: CASSGGLAGGRDTQYF. Combining the CDR3 with reference TRBV5-1 and TRBJ2-3 gives the whole variable domain KAGVTQTPRYLIKTRGQQVTLSCSPISGHRSVSWYQQTPGQGLQFLFEYFSETQRNKGNFPGRFSGRQFSNSRSEMNVSTLELGDSALYLCASSGGLAGGRDTQYFGPGTRLTVL.

The chain combines TRBV5-1 with TRBJ1-1; TRBD1 agrees at 7 bases. The ends lost 7 bases at V and 1 base at J; junction bases unmatched: 4. Germline values: CDR1 SGHRS, CDR2 YFSETQ. The CDR3 length is 13 residues. The CDR3 loop reads CASGGDRNTEAFF. The CDR3 DNA reads as TGCGCCAGCGGAGGGGACAGGAACACTGAAGCTTTCTTT.

The rearrangement links TRBV19 to TRBJ1-1; possibly TRBD1 for D (6 bases). Trimming pared 3 bases from V and 7 bases from J, leaving 9 bases between. From germline, CDR1 is LNHDA and CDR2 SQIVND (reference sequence). This CDR3 contains 12 residues. CDR3 region: CASSIGQIEAFF. The CDR3, as DNA: TGTGCCAGTAGTATCGGACAGATTGAAGCTTTCTTT.

The V gene is TRBV11-2, the J gene TRBJ2-3; D ambiguous. Trimming removed 2 bases at V and 1 base at J, with 10 bases between. Germline CDR1 SGHAT, CDR2 FQNNGV. This CDR3 comprises 15 residues. CDR3: CASSLSFIGTDTQYF. In nucleotides, the CDR3 is TGTGCCAGCAGCTTATCTTTTATAGGCACAGATACGCAGTATTTT. Variable domain in full (rest from reference TRBV11-2 and TRBJ2-3): EAGVAQSPRYKIIEKRQSVAFWCNPISGHATLYWYQQILGQGPKLLIQFQNNGVVDDSQLPKDRFSAERLKGVDSTLKIQPAKLEDSAVYLCASSLSFIGTDTQYFGPGTRLTVL.

The chain carries TRBV30 and TRBJ1-2; TRBD1 might be the D (6 bases). CDR1 GTSNPN and CDR2 SVGIG come from the germline V gene (reference sequence). V was cut by 0 bases and J by 8 bases, with 16 bases left in between. The CDR3 is 14 residues long. CDR3 in amino acids: CAWSVPIGGAGYTF. The DNA of the CDR3 is TGTGCCTGGAGTGTACCGATAGGGGGGGCGGGCTACACCTTC.

The chain combines TRBV5-4 with TRBJ2-5; weak D call: TRBD1 (6 bases). The ends were cut back, 4 bases at V and 2 bases at J, with 15 bases in the middle. This CDR3 has 15 residues. CDR1 SGHNT and CDR2 YYREEE come from the germline V gene (reference sequence). The CDR3 DNA reads TGTGCCAGCAGCCGTCACAGGGCGATACAAGAGACCCAGTACTTC. Protein sequence: CASSRHRAIQETQYF.

V is TRBV5-5 and J is TRBJ1-2, with a possible D match to TRBD1 (5 bases). Trimming took off 2 bases at V and 1 base at J, with 12 bases between the two ends. CDR1 SGHKS and CDR2 YYEKEE come from the germline V gene (reference sequence). The CDR3 extends over 15 amino acids. The CDR3 DNA is TGTGCCAGCAGCTTTTCGGGGGATTATAACTATGGCTACACCTTC. It is translated as CASSFSGDYNYGYTF.

The V gene is TRBV28, the J gene TRBJ1-5; no reliable D call. The CDR3 totals 16 residues. V lost 5 bases and J 0 bases, leaving 14 bases between the germline ends. Per germline, CDR1 MDHEN and CDR2 SYDVKM. The DNA for the CDR3 is TGTGCCAGCAGTGTATCCCCGGGATATAGCAATCAGCCCCAGCATTTT. It encodes CASSVSPGYSNQPQHF. The full variable domain, with the rest looked up from reference TRBV28 and TRBJ1-5, is DVKVTQSSRYLVKRTGEKVFLECVQDMDHENMFWYRQDPGLGLRLIYFSYDVKMKEKGDIPEGYSVSREKKERFSLILESASTNQTSMYLCASSVSPGYSNQPQHFGDGTRLSIL.

This clone was detected a few times. V is TRBV11-2 and J is TRBJ1-1; D gene uncertain. The CDR3 loop spans 14 amino acids. The V end lost 2 bases, the J end lost 4 bases, and 11 bases lay between the germline ends. Germline CDR1 SGHAT, CDR2 FQNNGV. CDR3 bases: TGTGCCAGCAGCTTACAGGTTGGTAGCACTGAAGCTTTCTTT. Translating gives CASSLQVGSTEAFF.

About this clone: Other DNA sequences within the sample encode an identical CDR3. The rearrangement joins TRBV7-9 to TRBJ1-4; 10 nucleotides line up with TRBD1. The CDR3 consists of 14 residues. V lost 5 bases to trimming and J lost 6 bases; unmatched junction nucleotides: 3. Looked up from germline, CDR1 is SEHNR and CDR2 is FQNEAQ (reference sequence). In nucleotides, the CDR3 is TGTGCCAGCAGCCCAGGGACAGGGGATGAAAAACTGTTTTTT. Protein product: CASSPGTGDEKLFF.

This clone has a single count. The rearrangement links TRBV27 to TRBJ2-1, with 8 bases fitting TRBD2. Germline CDR1 MNHEY, CDR2 SMNVEV (reference sequence). This CDR3 has 14 amino acids. Trimming took 7 bases from V and 0 from J; bases not matched to a gene: 2. CDR3 sequence (DNA): TGTGCCAGCATAGCGGGATCCTCCTACAATGAGCAGTTCTTC. This translates into CASIAGSSYNEQFF.

The chain links TRBV7-9 to TRBJ1-2; 10 bases line up with TRBD1. Per germline, CDR1 SEHNR and CDR2 FQNEAQ (reference sequence). Trimming at V came to 2 bases and at J to 4 bases, leaving 10 bases not matched to a gene. The CDR3 totals 17 residues. The CDR3 spells CASSLWAGTGATYGYTF. In nucleotides, the CDR3 is TGTGCCAGCAGCTTATGGGCCGGGACAGGGGCCACCTATGGCTACACCTTC.

This rearrangement joins TRBV7-2 to TRBJ2-5; TRBD2 matches at 10 bases. This CDR3 has 17 residues. The V segment lost 1 base and the J segment 5 bases; nucleotides outside the gene matches: 10. CDR1 is SGHTA and CDR2 is FQGNSA in the germline V gene. The CDR3 nucleotides are TGTGCCAGCAGCTTAGAGGGGAGCGGGGGGGCCCGGGAGACCCAGTACTTC. As protein: CASSLEGSGGARETQYF.

The J gene is TRBJ2-5, the V gene TRBV21-1; the table gives TRBD1 as D, unverified against the DNA. TRBV21-1 is an annotated pseudogene. The CDR3 is 15 residues long. DNA for the CDR3: TGTGCCAGCATTTCAGGGGTAGGGCGACGAGAGACCCAGTACTTC. Translating it yields CASISGVGRRETQYF.

This rearrangement joins TRBV18 to TRBJ2-7; TRBD1 aligns across 7 bases. CDR3 length: 14 amino acids. Germline values: CDR1 KGHSH, CDR2 LQKENI. J lost 6 bases, V lost 3 bases, and 8 bases had no gene match. CDR3 DNA: TGTGCCAGCTCACCCCCGACCACAGGGGCCGAGCAGTACTTC. As protein: CASSPPTTGAEQYF.

The chain recombines TRBV4-1 with TRBJ1-2, with 7 bases identical to TRBD1. V dropped 0 bases and J dropped 4; count of bases not matched to a gene: 5. Germline CDR1 and CDR2: MGHRA and YSYEKL. CDR3 length: 15 amino acids. In DNA, the CDR3 is TGCGCCAGCAGCCAAGAAGGCGCAGGGGGCTATGGCTACACCTTC. Its translation: CASSQEGAGGYGYTF.

The V and J genes are TRBV18 and TRBJ2-1; 12 nucleotides align to TRBD2. This CDR3 has 17 residues. The germline V gene encodes CDR1 KGHSH and CDR2 LQKENI. Trimming took 3 bases from V and 8 from J; bases not matched to a gene: 11. The CDR3 DNA follows: TGTGCCAGCTCACCCTTTACTAGCGGGGGGAATATCCATGAGCAGTTCTTC. Translation: CASSPFTSGGNIHEQFF. Supplemented by reference TRBV18 and TRBJ2-1, the full variable domain reads NAGVMQNPRHLVRRRGQEARLRCSPMKGHSHVYWYRQLPEEGLKFMVYLQKENIIDESGMPKERFSAEFPKEGPSILRIQQVVRGDSAAYFCASSPFTSGGNIHEQFFGPGTRLTVL.

The chain employs TRBV6-5 and TRBJ2-7; D perhaps matches TRBD1 (6 bases). Trimming removed 5 bases at V and 4 bases at J, with 9 bases between. Germline CDR1 and CDR2: MNHEY and SVGAGI. CDR3 length: 12 amino acids. The CDR3 nucleotides read TGTGCCAGCAGTCCACAGGGATACGAGCAGTACTTC. It is translated as CASSPQGYEQYF.

V gene TRBV10-1 combines with J gene TRBJ2-2; perhaps TRBD2 as D (5 bases). Trimming stripped 6 bases from V and 7 bases from J, with 15 bases between. The CDR3 is made up of 14 amino acids. CDR1 is WNHNN and CDR2 is SYGVQD in the germline V gene (reference sequence). CDR3 bases: TGCGCCAGCAGCCTGGGCAGGACTGTCGGGGAGCTGTTTTTT. Translation: CASSLGRTVGELFF.

The chain is built from TRBV27 and TRBJ1-4, with D possibly being TRBD1 (5 bases). The CDR3 spans 16 residues. Trimming stripped 3 bases from V and 4 bases from J, with 15 bases between. Germline CDR1 is MNHEY and CDR2 is SMNVEV (reference sequence). Here the CDR3 DNA reads TGTGCCAGCAGTTTCCGTAGGGGCGGGGGTAATGAAAAACTGTTTTTT. Translation: CASSFRRGGGNEKLFF.

This clone was recorded once. The chain links TRBV5-1 to TRBJ1-1, with 7 bases fitting TRBD1. J was trimmed by 1 base and V by 2 bases; bases with no gene match: 2. The CDR3 sequence is 14 residues long. From germline, CDR1 is SGHRS and CDR2 YFSETQ. DNA for the CDR3: TGCGCCAGCAGCTTAGGGGGCAGGAACACTGAAGCTTTCTTT. It yields the protein CASSLGGRNTEAFF.

CDR3 nucleotide sequence: TGTGCCAGCAGCTTACGGGGTACTGGGGCCAACGTCCTGACTTTC. It is translated as CASSLRGTGANVLTF. V is TRBV7-9 and J is TRBJ2-6; tentative D call: TRBD2 (5 bases). CDR1 is SEHNR, CDR2 FQNEAQ, per germline (reference sequence). The CDR3 runs 15 residues. Trimming removed 2 bases from V and 2 bases from J, with 7 bases in between.

The rearrangement uses TRBV19 and TRBJ1-1, with TRBD1 identical over 11 bases. CDR1 is LNHDA and CDR2 is SQIVND in the germline V gene (reference sequence). The length of the CDR3 is 17 residues. The trim removed 2 bases at V and 4 bases at J, leaving 9 bases unmatched. The CDR3 coding sequence is TGTGCCAGTAGTATATTGGCACACGGGACAGGGGGCACTGAAGCTTTCTTT. This gives the protein CASSILAHGTGGTEAFF.

The V call is TRBV2, the J call TRBJ2-7, with no clear D. The germline gives CDR1 SNHLY, CDR2 FYNNEI. This CDR3 is built from 12 residues. V dropped 1 base and J dropped 3 bases, with 4 bases sitting between them. The CDR3 nucleotides are TGTGCCAGCAGTGAAGATTACTACGAGCAGTACTTC. This encodes CASSEDYYEQYF.

The chain uses TRBV28 and TRBJ1-2; a weak D match, TRBD1 (6 bases). CDR3 length: 13 residues. V was cut by 6 bases and J by 4 bases, with 12 bases left in between. Germline V lookup: CDR1 MDHEN, CDR2 SYDVKM. The CDR3 nucleotides read TGTGCCAGCAGATTGACAGGAAGCTATGGCTACACCTTC. Its protein is CASRLTGSYGYTF.

The chain couples TRBV6-1 to TRBJ1-5, with D possibly matching TRBD1 (6 bases). The CDR3 extends over 16 amino acids. Trimming pared 1 base from V and 2 bases from J, leaving 12 bases between. Germline CDR1 is MNHNS and CDR2 is SASEGT. CDR3 amino acids: CASSEEGGAGNQPQHF. CDR3 nucleotide sequence: TGTGCCAGCAGTGAAGAGGGGGGGGCTGGCAATCAGCCCCAGCATTTT.

V is TRBV27 and J is TRBJ1-5, with a weak D call TRBD1 (6 bases). This CDR3 region has 17 residues. V was pared by 6 bases and J by 2 bases, with 20 bases between. Germline CDR1 and CDR2: MNHEY and SMNVEV (reference sequence). The CDR3 DNA is TGTGCCAGCAGCCGACAATACTCAGGGGTTGGCAATCAGCCCCAGCATTTT. The encoded protein is CASSRQYSGVGNQPQHF.